This T cell receptor beta chain was obtained from a study of T-cell reconstitution after alpha-beta-depleted transplantation in children listed by TCRdb under 2016. About the full investigation: T-cell immune reconstitution after TCRalphabeta/CD19-depleted allogeneic hematopoietic cell transplantation in children was quantitatively tracked in the study by means of TCR repertoire profiling.

Summary of the overall study and its limitations: Over subsequent months, a decline in hyperexpanded clone frequencies was noted, and after one year, T-cell counts and TCRbeta diversity were mostly ascribed to newly produced T cells. In some patients, high TCRbeta diversity at day 60 was attributed to recipient T cells and intrathymic progenitors that had survived conditioning. About two months after transplant, the apparently early recovery of alphabetaT-cell counts reportedly depended on just several hundred clones that had expanded rapidly and came from non-depleted graft cells.

According to the study, the label for this sample's treatment or condition signals: allogeneic hematopoietic cell transplantation with graft depleted of TCRalphabeta T cells and CD19 B cells. TCRalphabeta/CD19-depleted allogeneic hematopoietic cell grafts were given to the transplant recipients, all of whom were children. This clonotype was observed many times. This receptor's antigen is unknown. No base quality information exists; no much larger clone differs at one position. Reading from cysteine to phenylalanine, the CDR3 counts 13 amino acids. Here the CDR3 DNA is all that survives: 39 bases in frame from base 1. CDR1 and CDR2 (LGHNT, FRNRAP) derive from the germline V gene. The V and J ends are trimmed by 2 bases and 5 bases, leaving 8 bases between them. Receptor amplification or capture employed PCR. TCRdb records Illumina HiSeq 2500 as the sequencer. Molecular barcoding was employed in the preparation of TCR libraries, with unique molecular identifiers being used to normalize TCRbeta repertoire quantification. TCRdb reanalyzed the raw reads on its own, using fastp at Q25 for trimming and MiXCR for clone calling, and kept in-frame beta chains. Every entry covers one CDR3 protein and lists the most common genes and DNA from its rows. This sample comprises 240,000 or so distinct CDR3 sequences, around 7.5% of them detected only once. Almost 6.5% of the sample is held by the ten biggest clonotypes.

Recombination linked TRBV12-5 to TRBJ2-3; confidence is insufficient to name the D gene. The sequenced sample was PBMCs, mostly from graft donor cells, obtained 180 days after TCRalphabeta/CD19-depleted stem cell transplant. The receptor was derived from a male patient between 10 and 17 years old who had a stem cell transplant for acute lymphoblastic leukemia, so the T cells may come from the graft donor. The CDR3 reads as follows: CASGLIIGDTQYF. The bases are TGTGCTAGTGGTTTGATCATCGGAGATACGCAGTATTTT.